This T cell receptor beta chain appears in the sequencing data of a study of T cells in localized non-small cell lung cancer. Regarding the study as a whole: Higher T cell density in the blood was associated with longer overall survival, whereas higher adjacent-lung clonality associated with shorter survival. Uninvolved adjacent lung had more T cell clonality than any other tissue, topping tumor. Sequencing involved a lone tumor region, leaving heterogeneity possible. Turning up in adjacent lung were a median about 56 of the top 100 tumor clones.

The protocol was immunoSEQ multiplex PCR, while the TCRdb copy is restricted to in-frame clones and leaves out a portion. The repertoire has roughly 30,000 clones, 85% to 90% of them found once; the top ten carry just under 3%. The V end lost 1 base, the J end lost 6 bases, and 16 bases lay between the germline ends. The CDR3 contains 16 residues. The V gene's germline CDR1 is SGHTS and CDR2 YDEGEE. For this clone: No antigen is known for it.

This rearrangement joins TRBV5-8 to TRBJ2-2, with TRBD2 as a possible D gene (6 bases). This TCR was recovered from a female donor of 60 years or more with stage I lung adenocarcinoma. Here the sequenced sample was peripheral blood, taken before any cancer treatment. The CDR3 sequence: CASSLRGGIVAGELFF. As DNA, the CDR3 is TGTGCCAGCAGCTTGCGAGGCGGGATAGTCGCCGGGGAGCTGTTTTTT.